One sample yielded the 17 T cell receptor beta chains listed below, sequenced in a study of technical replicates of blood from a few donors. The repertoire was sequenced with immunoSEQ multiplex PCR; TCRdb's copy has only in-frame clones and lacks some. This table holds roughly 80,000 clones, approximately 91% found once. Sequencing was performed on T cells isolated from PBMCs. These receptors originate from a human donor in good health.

Written as DNA, the CDR3 is TGTGCCAGCAGCGTTTGGACAGGGGGTGAGGGCTACACCTTC. This codes for CASSVWTGGEGYTF. This sequence joins TRBV9 and TRBJ1-2; 10 bases match TRBD1. Unmatched junction bases numbered 6, after V lost 2 bases and J lost 8 bases. This CDR3 region has 14 residues. Germline-derived CDR1 and CDR2 are SGDLS and YYNGEE.

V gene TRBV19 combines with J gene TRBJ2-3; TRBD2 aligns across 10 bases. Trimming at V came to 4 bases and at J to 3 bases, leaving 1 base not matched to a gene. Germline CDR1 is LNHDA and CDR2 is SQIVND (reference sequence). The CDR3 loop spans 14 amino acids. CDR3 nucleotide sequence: TGTGCCAGTAGTAGTAGCGGGAGGACAGATACGCAGTATTTT. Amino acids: CASSSSGRTDTQYF.

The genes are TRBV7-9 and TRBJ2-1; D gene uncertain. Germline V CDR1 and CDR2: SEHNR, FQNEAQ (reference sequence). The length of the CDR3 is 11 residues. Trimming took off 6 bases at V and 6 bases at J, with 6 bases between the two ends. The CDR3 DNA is TGTGCCAGCAGTATAGTCAATGAGCAGTTCTTC. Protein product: CASSIVNEQFF.

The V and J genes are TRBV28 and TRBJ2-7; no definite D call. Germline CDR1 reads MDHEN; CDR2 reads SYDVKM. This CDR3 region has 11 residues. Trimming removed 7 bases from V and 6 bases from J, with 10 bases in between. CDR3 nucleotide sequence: TGTGCCAGCACCCTTTCGTCCGAGCAGTACTTC. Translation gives CASTLSSEQYF.

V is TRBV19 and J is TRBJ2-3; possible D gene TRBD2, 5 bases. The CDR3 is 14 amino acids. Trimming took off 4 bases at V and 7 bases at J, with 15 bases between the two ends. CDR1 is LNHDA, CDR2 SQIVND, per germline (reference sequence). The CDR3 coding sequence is TGTGCCAGTAGTACATCCCTACTAGGTCATACGCAGTATTTT. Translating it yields CASSTSLLGHTQYF.

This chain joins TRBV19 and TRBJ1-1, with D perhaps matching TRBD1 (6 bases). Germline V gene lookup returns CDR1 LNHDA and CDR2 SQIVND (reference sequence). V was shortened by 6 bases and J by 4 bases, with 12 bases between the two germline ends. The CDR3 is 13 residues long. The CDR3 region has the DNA TGTGCCAGTAGCAGGGGTGGAACCACTGAAGCTTTCTTT. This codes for CASSRGGTTEAFF.

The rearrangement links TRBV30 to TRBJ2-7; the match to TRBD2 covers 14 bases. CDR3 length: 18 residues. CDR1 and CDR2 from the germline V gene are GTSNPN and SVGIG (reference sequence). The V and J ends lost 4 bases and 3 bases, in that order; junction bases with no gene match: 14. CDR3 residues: CAWNTLLGTSGSVYEQYF. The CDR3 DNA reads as TGTGCCTGGAACACGCTCCTAGGGACTAGCGGGAGTGTCTACGAGCAGTACTTC.

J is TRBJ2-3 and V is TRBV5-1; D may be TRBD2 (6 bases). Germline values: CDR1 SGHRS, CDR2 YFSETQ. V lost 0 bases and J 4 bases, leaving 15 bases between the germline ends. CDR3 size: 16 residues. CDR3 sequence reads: CASSLAERARSDTQYF. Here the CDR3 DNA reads TGCGCCAGCAGCTTGGCCGAGCGGGCCCGGTCAGATACGCAGTATTTT.

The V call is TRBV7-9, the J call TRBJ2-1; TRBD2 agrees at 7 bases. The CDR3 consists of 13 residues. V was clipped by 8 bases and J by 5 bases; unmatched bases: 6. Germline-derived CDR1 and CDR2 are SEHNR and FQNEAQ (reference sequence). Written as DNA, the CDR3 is TGTGCCAGCGTACTAGCGAATAACAATGAGCAGTTCTTC. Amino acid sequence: CASVLANNNEQFF.

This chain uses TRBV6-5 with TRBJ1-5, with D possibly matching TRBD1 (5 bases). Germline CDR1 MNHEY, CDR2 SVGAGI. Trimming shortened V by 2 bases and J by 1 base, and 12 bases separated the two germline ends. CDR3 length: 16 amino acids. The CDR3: CASSYRPGSSNQPQHF. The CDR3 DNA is TGTGCCAGCAGTTACAGGCCAGGGTCGAGCAATCAGCCCCAGCATTTT.

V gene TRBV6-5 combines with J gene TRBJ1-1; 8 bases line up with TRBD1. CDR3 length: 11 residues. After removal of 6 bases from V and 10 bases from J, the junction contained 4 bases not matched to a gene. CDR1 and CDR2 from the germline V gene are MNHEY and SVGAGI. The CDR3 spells CASRSGTGAFF. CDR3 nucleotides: TGTGCCAGCAGATCCGGGACAGGAGCTTTCTTT.

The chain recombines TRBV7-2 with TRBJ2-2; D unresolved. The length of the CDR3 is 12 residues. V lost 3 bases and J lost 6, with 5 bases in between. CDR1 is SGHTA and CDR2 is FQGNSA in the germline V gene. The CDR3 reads CASSFGSGELFF. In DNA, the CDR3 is TGTGCCAGCAGCTTTGGCTCCGGGGAGCTGTTTTTT. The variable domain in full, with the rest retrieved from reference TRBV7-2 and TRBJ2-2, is GAGVSQSPSNKVTEKGKDVELRCDPISGHTALYWYRQSLGQGLEFLIYFQGNSAPDKSGLPSDRFSAERTGGSVSTLTIQRTQQEDSAVYLCASSFGSGELFFGEGSRLTVL.

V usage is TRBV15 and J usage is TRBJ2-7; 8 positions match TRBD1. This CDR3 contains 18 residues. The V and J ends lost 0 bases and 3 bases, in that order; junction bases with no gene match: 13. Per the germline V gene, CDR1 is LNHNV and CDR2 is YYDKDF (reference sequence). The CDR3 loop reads CATSRDNRPDRAGYEQYF. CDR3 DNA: TGTGCCACCAGCAGAGATAATCGGCCGGACAGGGCTGGCTACGAGCAGTACTTC.

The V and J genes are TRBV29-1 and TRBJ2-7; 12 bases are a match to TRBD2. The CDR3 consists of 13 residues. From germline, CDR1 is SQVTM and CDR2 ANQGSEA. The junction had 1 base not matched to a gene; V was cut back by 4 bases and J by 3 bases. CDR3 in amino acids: CSVGTSGNYEQYF. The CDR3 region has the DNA TGCAGCGTTGGGACTAGCGGGAACTACGAGCAGTACTTC.

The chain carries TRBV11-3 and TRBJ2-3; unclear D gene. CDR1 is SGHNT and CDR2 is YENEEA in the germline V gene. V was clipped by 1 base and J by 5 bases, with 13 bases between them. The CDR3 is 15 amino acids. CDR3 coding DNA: TGTGCCAGCAGCTTAGTTTCTAGTGTTCTAGATACGCAGTATTTT. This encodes CASSLVSSVLDTQYF.

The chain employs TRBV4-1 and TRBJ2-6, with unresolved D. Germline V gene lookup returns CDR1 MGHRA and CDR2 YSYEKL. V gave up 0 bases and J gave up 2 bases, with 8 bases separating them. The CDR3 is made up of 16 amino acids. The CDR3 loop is CASSQDQEPGANVLTF. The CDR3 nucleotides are TGCGCCAGCAGCCAAGACCAAGAGCCTGGGGCCAACGTCCTGACTTTC.

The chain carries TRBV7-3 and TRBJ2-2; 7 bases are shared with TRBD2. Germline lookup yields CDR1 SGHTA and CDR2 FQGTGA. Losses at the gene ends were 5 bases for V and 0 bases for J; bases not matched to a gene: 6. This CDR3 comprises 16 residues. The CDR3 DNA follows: TGTGCCAGCAGCCCACGACTAGCTACGAACACCGGGGAGCTGTTTTTT. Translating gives CASSPRLATNTGELFF.